The 4 T cell receptor beta chains reported below all come from one sample, sequenced in a study of technical replicates of blood from a few donors. Only in-frame clones appear in the TCRdb table, and some are missing; sequencing was by immunoSEQ multiplex PCR. The sample holds 50,000 to 70,000 clones; around 93% are singletons and the top ten take less than 5%. Sequencing input: PBMCs. The receptor set was obtained from a human donor in good health. Some clones in this sample may be carry-over from other donors' samples.

This sequence joins TRBV13 and TRBJ1-1, with unresolved D. This CDR3 has 11 amino acids. Germline CDR1 PRHDT, CDR2 FYEKMQ (reference sequence). The germline V and J ends were trimmed by 5 bases and 5 bases, with 6 bases remaining between them. The DNA of the CDR3 is TGTGCCAGCAGCAAGAGAACTGAAGCTTTCTTT. This translates into CASSKRTEAFF.

The chain joins TRBV15 to TRBJ1-2, with 8 bases lining up with TRBD1. This CDR3 region has 15 residues. Germline-derived CDR1 and CDR2 are LNHNV and YYDKDF (reference sequence). The J segment lost 5 bases and the V segment lost 3 bases, leaving 8 bases of the junction unmatched. CDR3 protein: CATSRRGGQAYGYTF. DNA for the CDR3: TGTGCCACCAGCAGGAGGGGGGGACAGGCATATGGCTACACCTTC.

This chain connects TRBV12-1 to TRBJ2-3; TRBD2 is the table's D call and was not checked against the DNA. TRBV12-1 is noted as a pseudogene. The CDR3 consists of 14 residues. The CDR3 reads CASSLSGITDTQYF. DNA of the CDR3: TGTGCCAGCAGCCTAAGCGGGATCACAGATACGCAGTATTTT.

The genes are TRBV19 and TRBJ2-1; TRBD1 aligns across 8 bases. V lost 5 bases, J lost 5 bases, and 8 bases stayed unmatched. From germline, CDR1 is LNHDA and CDR2 SQIVND (reference sequence). The CDR3 covers 15 residues. The CDR3 DNA reads TGTGCCAGTAGTGAAAGACAGGGGCCGAACAATGAGCAGTTCTTC. It is translated as CASSERQGPNNEQFF.